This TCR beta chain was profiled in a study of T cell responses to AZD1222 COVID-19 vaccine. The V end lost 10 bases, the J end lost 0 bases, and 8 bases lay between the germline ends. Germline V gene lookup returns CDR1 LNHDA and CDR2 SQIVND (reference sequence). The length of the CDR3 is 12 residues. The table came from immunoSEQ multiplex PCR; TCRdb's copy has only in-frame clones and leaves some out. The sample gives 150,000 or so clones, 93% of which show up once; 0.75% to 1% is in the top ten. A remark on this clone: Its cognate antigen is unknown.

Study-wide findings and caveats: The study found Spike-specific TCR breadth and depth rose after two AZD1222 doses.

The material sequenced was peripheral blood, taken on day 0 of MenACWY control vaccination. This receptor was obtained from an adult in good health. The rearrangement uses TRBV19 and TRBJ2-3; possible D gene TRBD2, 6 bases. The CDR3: CATGTSTDTQYF. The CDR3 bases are TGTGCCACAGGGACTAGCACAGATACGCAGTATTTT. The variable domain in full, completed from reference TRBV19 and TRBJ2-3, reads DGGITQSPKYLFRKEGQNVTLSCEQNLNHDAMYWYRQDPGQGLRLIYYSQIVNDFQKGDIAEGYSVSREKKESFPLTVTSAQKNPTAFYLCATGTSTDTQYFGPGTRLTVL.